A selection of T cell receptor beta chains follows, all from one sample in a study of blood T cell repertoires in COVID-19. Sequenced by immunoSEQ multiplex PCR; TCRdb stores in-frame clones only, minus some. Altogether about 190,000 clones are present, approximately 84% being singletons, with the ten largest covering under 4%. Sequencing was carried out using PBMCs or T cells enriched from blood (not recorded which). The receptors stem from a woman under 40 who had recovered from COVID-19. Both conserved end residues are part of each CDR3. D genes are given only for firm matches. Rows give clone size only sometimes, using once, few, many, or a class for an expanded clone.

cdr3_nt	cdr3_aa	j_call	cdr3_length	v_call	d_call	clone_size
TGTGCCAGCAGCCGGATTAGACTAGCGGGGGGAACCCTACGGGATGAGCAGTTCTTC	CASSRIRLAGGTLRDEQFF	TRBJ2-1	19	TRBV5-4	TRBD2	-
TGTGCCAGTAGTTTCGGAGGGCATTCGGGGTTCACAGATACGCAGTATTTT	CASSFGGHSGFTDTQYF	TRBJ2-3	17	TRBV19	-	-
TGTGCCAGCAGCACGGGGGGTGGAAACACCATATATTTT	CASSTGGGNTIYF	TRBJ1-3	13	TRBV12-3/TRBV12-4	-	-
TGCGCCAGTGGGACTTCCAAAAGCACAGATACGCAGTATTTT	CASGTSKSTDTQYF	TRBJ2-3	14	TRBV10-1	-	-
TGTGCCAGCAGCCAGGAGGCAGGCAAGCTTATGAACACTGAAGCTTTCTTT	CASSQEAGKLMNTEAFF	TRBJ1-1	17	TRBV3-1/TRBV3-2	-	-
TGTGCCACCAGCAGAGATTCCACAGCCGGCTACGAGCAGTACTTC	CATSRDSTAGYEQYF	TRBJ2-7	15	TRBV15	-	-
TGTGCCAGCAATCTAGCGGGAGGCAGGTCCTACGAGCAGTACTTC	CASNLAGGRSYEQYF	TRBJ2-7	15	TRBV27	TRBD2	-
TGTGCCAGCAGCCTCCGGGACAGGGGTTTAGAGACCCAGTACTTC	CASSLRDRGLETQYF	TRBJ2-5	15	TRBV7-6	TRBD1	-
TGTGCCAGCAGCCTCGGACAGGGCGAAACCCCTGGGACTGAAGCTTTCTTT	CASSLGQGETPGTEAFF	TRBJ1-1	17	TRBV9	TRBD1	-
TGTGCCAGCTCACCCGGGACAGGGTTTAACTATGGCTACACCTTC	CASSPGTGFNYGYTF	TRBJ1-2	15	TRBV18	TRBD1	-
TGTGCCAGCAGCTTCGGGACTAGATACGAGCAGTACTTC	CASSFGTRYEQYF	TRBJ2-7	13	TRBV5-6	TRBD2	-
TGCGCCAGCAGCACAGGACTAGCGGGTTACGAGCAGTACTTC	CASSTGLAGYEQYF	TRBJ2-7	14	TRBV5-1	TRBD2	-
TGTGCCAGTCAGGGAAGCTCCTACGAGCAGTACTTC	CASQGSSYEQYF	TRBJ2-7	12	TRBV19	-	-
TGTGCCAGCAGCTTACGACTAGCAAATAAAGATACGCAGTATTTT	CASSLRLANKDTQYF	TRBJ2-3	15	TRBV5-8	TRBD2	-
TGTGCCAGCAGCTCCAGGACAGGAGAAGCTTTCTTT	CASSSRTGEAFF	TRBJ1-1	12	TRBV5-4	TRBD1	-
TGTGCCAGCAGTCCCCCCCGTAGGGCGGGAGATACGCAGTATTTT	CASSPPRRAGDTQYF	TRBJ2-3	15	TRBV27	-	-
TGTGCCAGCAGCCCGGAGCTTCTCATTAATGAAAAACTGTTTTTT	CASSPELLINEKLFF	TRBJ1-4	15	TRBV5-4	-	-
TGTGCCAGCAGCGGGGGAGGTGGACGTACTGGCGAGCAGTACTTC	CASSGGGGRTGEQYF	TRBJ2-7	15	TRBV9	-	-
TGTGCCAGCAAACCGGGACAGGGGGCGGGCACCGGGGAGCTGTTTTTT	CASKPGQGAGTGELFF	TRBJ2-2	16	TRBV2	TRBD1	-
TGTGCCGGCCGGACAGTCTCTAACTATGGCTACACCTTC	CAGRTVSNYGYTF	TRBJ1-2	13	TRBV6-5	-	few
TGTGCCAGCAGCTCCCGCGGGGGGCAGGCAGATACGCAGTATTTT	CASSSRGGQADTQYF	TRBJ2-3	15	TRBV7-9	TRBD2	-
TGTGCCAGCAGCCAGGACAGCTCGAACACCGGGGAGCTGTTTTTT	CASSQDSSNTGELFF	TRBJ2-2	15	TRBV9	-	once
TGTGCCAGCAGCCCAGGGGGCCGACTAGGAGGCAATGAGCAGTTCTTC	CASSPGGRLGGNEQFF	TRBJ2-1	16	TRBV7-3	TRBD1	-
TGTGCCAGCACAAAACTAGCGGGGGTCACAGATACGCAGTATTTT	CASTKLAGVTDTQYF	TRBJ2-3	15	TRBV28	TRBD2	-
TGTGCCAGCAGCCTCCGTAGCGGGAGTGACGATGAGCAGTTCTTC	CASSLRSGSDDEQFF	TRBJ2-1	15	TRBV4-2	TRBD2	-
TGTGCCAGCAGCCCCGGGACAGGGGACTACAATGAGCAGTTCTTC	CASSPGTGDYNEQFF	TRBJ2-1	15	TRBV5-5	TRBD1	-
TGTGCCAGCAGACGGACAGGGGGCGGTTATGGCTACACCTTC	CASRRTGGGYGYTF	TRBJ1-2	14	TRBV27	TRBD1	-
TGCGCCAGCAGCTTGGGACTAGCGGGGTCAGATACGCAGTATTTT	CASSLGLAGSDTQYF	TRBJ2-3	15	TRBV4-1	TRBD2	-
TGTGCCACCAGTGACAATGACATGGGTCAAGAGACCCAGTACTTC	CATSDNDMGQETQYF	TRBJ2-5	15	TRBV24-1	-	-
TGCAGCGCTGGGAATGGACAGAGTTACACCGGGGAGCTGTTTTTT	CSAGNGQSYTGELFF	TRBJ2-2	15	TRBV29-1	-	few
TGTGCCTGGAGCCTGAGACGGGGACAGGGAGATGGCTACACCTTC	CAWSLRRGQGDGYTF	TRBJ1-2	15	TRBV30	TRBD1	few
TGTGCCAGCAGCTTGATTGGATGGGCAGGGGAGAACACTGAAGCTTTCTTT	CASSLIGWAGENTEAFF	TRBJ1-1	17	TRBV5-6	-	once
TGTGCCAGCAGTTTATCCCCCGACAGGCCGCAACAGACCCAGTACTTC	CASSLSPDRPQQTQYF	TRBJ2-5	16	TRBV27	-	-
TGTGCCAGCTCACCCCGGGACAGGGACAACTATGGCTACACCTTC	CASSPRDRDNYGYTF	TRBJ1-2	15	TRBV18	TRBD1	once
TGTGCCAGCAGTTATCCCGTGCGTGGGAGGGACGGCTACACCTTC	CASSYPVRGRDGYTF	TRBJ1-2	15	TRBV2	-	-
TGCGCCAGCAGTGAATCGAGCGAGCTCTACGAGCAGTACTTC	CASSESSELYEQYF	TRBJ2-7	14	TRBV10-2	-	-
TGTGCCAGCAGTACCGGACAGGGGTATTCACCCCTCCACTTT	CASSTGQGYSPLHF	TRBJ1-6	14	TRBV6-5	TRBD1	-
TGCGCCAGCAGCTTTGGACAGGGGGCGAACCTGAGGACTGGCTACACCTTC	CASSFGQGANLRTGYTF	TRBJ1-2	17	TRBV5-1	TRBD1	-
TGTGCCAGCAGTCCCCTCGTCCAAGAGACCCAGTACTTC	CASSPLVQETQYF	TRBJ2-5	13	TRBV6-5	-	-
TGTGCCAGCAGCTTAAGGAGTTCGGGACTAGCGGGGGGGCAAGAGACCCAGTACTTC	CASSLRSSGLAGGQETQYF	TRBJ2-5	19	TRBV13	TRBD2	-
TGTGCCAGCAGTTTACCGGGATTTGTGTTCTTC	CASSLPGFVFF	TRBJ2-1	11	TRBV28	-	-
TGCGCCAGCAGTCGGGGCGGGGGGAACCAAACTCTTCGGTCCTACGAGCAGTACTTC	CASSRGGGNQTLRSYEQYF	TRBJ2-7	19	TRBV23-1	TRBD2	once
TGTGCCAGCAGCGGTAGGGGAGAAGCTTTCTTT	CASSGRGEAFF	TRBJ1-1	11	TRBV7-2	-	-
TGTGCTAGTGGTTTGGCAGCTAGGGGGTCCGGGGAGACCCAGTACTTC	CASGLAARGSGETQYF	TRBJ2-5	16	TRBV12-5	-	once
TGTGCCAGCAGCTTTCAGGGGCAAAATTCACCCCTCCACTTT	CASSFQGQNSPLHF	TRBJ1-6	14	TRBV7-3	-	-
TGTGCCAGTAGTATAGCGGGGACAGGGGGCTACAATGAGCAGTTCTTC	CASSIAGTGGYNEQFF	TRBJ2-1	16	TRBV19	TRBD1	-
TGCGCCAGCAGCTTTACTAGCGGGGGCAACAATGAGCAGTTCTTC	CASSFTSGGNNEQFF	TRBJ2-1	15	TRBV5-1	TRBD2	-
TGCGCCAGCAGCCTAGGGACAGATCAGCCCCAGCATTTT	CASSLGTDQPQHF	TRBJ1-5	13	TRBV4-1	TRBD1	-
TGTGCCAGCGGGAGTAGCTTTACAGATACGCAGTATTTT	CASGSSFTDTQYF	TRBJ2-3	13	TRBV9	-	-
TGCGCCAGCAGCCAAGATACCCCCGGGGTAGCGGGTTGGTATGAGCAGTTCTTC	CASSQDTPGVAGWYEQFF	TRBJ2-1	18	TRBV4-1	TRBD2	-
TGTGCCAGCAGCTCGGTTAGAAATCAGCCCCAGCATTTT	CASSSVRNQPQHF	TRBJ1-5	13	TRBV7-2	-	-
TGTGCCAGCAGTGTGGTAGCGGGAGTTTACAATGAGCAGTTCTTC	CASSVVAGVYNEQFF	TRBJ2-1	15	TRBV2	TRBD2	once
TGTGCCAGCAGCTTGGACATCAATGAGCAGTTCTTC	CASSLDINEQFF	TRBJ2-1	12	TRBV5-5	-	-
TGTGCCAGCAAAACAACAGGGGTGGTTGAAGCTTTCTTT	CASKTTGVVEAFF	TRBJ1-1	13	TRBV28	TRBD1	-
TGTGCCAGCAGCCGGACAGCCTCCCCGGGTTTTACCTTC	CASSRTASPGFTF	TRBJ1-2	13	TRBV5-6	-	-
TGTGCCAGCAGCCAGCAACTAGCGGGTAACAATGAGCAGTTCTTC	CASSQQLAGNNEQFF	TRBJ2-1	15	TRBV4-2	TRBD2	once
TGTGCCTGGAGTCCGCCGGGACAGGGGATGGGCCGCTATAATTCACCCCTCCACTTT	CAWSPPGQGMGRYNSPLHF	TRBJ1-6	19	TRBV30	TRBD1	-
TGTGCCAGCAGGTATCAGGCCTTTGTTCAGCCCCAGCATTTT	CASRYQAFVQPQHF	TRBJ1-5	14	TRBV2	-	-
TGTGCCAGCAGTGAGACGGGGACAGGGTCCTATAGCAATCAGCCCCAGCATTTT	CASSETGTGSYSNQPQHF	TRBJ1-5	18	TRBV2	TRBD1	few